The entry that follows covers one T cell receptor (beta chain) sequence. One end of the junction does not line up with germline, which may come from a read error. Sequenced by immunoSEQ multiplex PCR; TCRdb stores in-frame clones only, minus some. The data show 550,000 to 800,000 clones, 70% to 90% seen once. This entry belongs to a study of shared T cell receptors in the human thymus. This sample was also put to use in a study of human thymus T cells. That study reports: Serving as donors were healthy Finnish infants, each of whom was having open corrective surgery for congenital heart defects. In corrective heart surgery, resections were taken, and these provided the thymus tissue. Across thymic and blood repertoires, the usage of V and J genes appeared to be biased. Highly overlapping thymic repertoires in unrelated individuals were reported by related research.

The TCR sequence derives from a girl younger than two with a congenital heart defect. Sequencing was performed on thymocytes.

The CDR3 nucleotides read TGTGCCAGTAGCATAGGTTCGGCAACTAATGAAAAACTGTTTTTT. Translating gives CASSIGSATNEKLFF. The rearrangement uses TRBV19 and TRBJ1-4, with D uncertain. The germline gives CDR1 LNHDA, CDR2 SQIVND (reference sequence). This CDR3 region has 15 residues.